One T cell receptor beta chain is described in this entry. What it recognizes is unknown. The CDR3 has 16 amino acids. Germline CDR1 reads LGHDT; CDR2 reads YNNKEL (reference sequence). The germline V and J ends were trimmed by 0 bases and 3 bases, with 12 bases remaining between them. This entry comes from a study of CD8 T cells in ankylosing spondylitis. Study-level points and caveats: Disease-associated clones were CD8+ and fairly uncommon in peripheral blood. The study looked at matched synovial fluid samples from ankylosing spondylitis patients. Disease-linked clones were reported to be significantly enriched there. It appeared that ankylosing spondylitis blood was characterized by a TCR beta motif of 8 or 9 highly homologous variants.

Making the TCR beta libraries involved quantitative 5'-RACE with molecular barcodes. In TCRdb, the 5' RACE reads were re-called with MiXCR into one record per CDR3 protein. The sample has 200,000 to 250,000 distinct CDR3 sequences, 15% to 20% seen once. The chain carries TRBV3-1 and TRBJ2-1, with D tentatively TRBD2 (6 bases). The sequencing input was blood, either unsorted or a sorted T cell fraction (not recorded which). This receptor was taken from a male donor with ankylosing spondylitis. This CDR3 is CASSQDLAVNYNEQFF. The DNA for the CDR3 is TGTGCCAGCAGCCAAGATTTAGCGGTGAACTACAATGAGCAGTTCTTC.